This record concerns one TCR beta chain sequence. CDR1 KGHSH and CDR2 LQKENI come from the germline V gene. The CDR3 has 15 residues. The V end lost 3 bases, the J end lost 4 bases, and 16 bases lay between the germline ends. This record belongs to a study of sequential checkpoint blockade in melanoma. TCRdb's table, derived via immunoSEQ multiplex PCR, lists solely in-frame clones and lacks some. The table has 13,000 or so clones, approximately 63% seen once. As for treatment: randomized to nivolumab then ipilimumab (arm A) or the reverse (arm B). PBMC sorting kept live CD3+CD8+ cells without CD19 or CD56.

The sample was CD8+ T cells sorted from blood (inferred from file names), taken from a patient given nivolumab and ipilimumab in sequence. This TCR was sampled from a human donor with melanoma. The chain carries TRBV18 and TRBJ2-7, with TRBD1 as a possible D gene (5 bases). The CDR3 region has the DNA TGTGCCAGCTCACCTCTTGACAGACCCCTATACGAGCAGTACTTC. This encodes CASSPLDRPLYEQYF. Supplemented by reference TRBV18 and TRBJ2-7, the full variable domain reads NAGVMQNPRHLVRRRGQEARLRCSPMKGHSHVYWYRQLPEEGLKFMVYLQKENIIDESGMPKERFSAEFPKEGPSILRIQQVVRGDSAAYFCASSPLDRPLYEQYFGPGTRLTVT.